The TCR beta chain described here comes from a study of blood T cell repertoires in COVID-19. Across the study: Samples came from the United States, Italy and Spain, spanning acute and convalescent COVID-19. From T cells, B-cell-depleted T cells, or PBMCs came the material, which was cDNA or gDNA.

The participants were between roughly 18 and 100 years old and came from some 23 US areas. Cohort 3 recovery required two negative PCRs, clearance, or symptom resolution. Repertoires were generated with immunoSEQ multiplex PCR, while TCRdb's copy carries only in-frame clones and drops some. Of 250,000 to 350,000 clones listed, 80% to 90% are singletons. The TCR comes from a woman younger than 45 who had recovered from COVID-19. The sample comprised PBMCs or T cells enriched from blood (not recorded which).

For the CDR3, the DNA is TGTGCCAGTAGAGCCGTGAACTATGGCTACACCTTC. Protein sequence: CASRAVNYGYTF. The chain couples TRBV19 to TRBJ1-2; D not resolved. The CDR3 loop spans 12 amino acids. The germline V gene has CDR1 LNHDA and CDR2 SQIVND (reference sequence). V shed 6 bases and J shed 2 bases, with 7 bases lying between them.